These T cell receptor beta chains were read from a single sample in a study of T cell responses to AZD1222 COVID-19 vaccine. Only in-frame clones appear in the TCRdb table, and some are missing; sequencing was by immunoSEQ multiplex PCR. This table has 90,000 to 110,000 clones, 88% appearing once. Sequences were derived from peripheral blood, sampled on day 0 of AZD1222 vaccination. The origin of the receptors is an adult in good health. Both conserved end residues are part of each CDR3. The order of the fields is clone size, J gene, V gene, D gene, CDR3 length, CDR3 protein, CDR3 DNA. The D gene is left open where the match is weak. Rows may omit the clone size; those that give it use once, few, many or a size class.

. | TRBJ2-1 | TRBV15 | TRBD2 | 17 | CATSSTSGSYSYNEQFF | TGTGCCACCAGCAGCACTAGCGGGAGCTACTCCTACAATGAGCAGTTCTTC
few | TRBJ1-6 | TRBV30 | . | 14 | CAWNPSSYNSPLHF | TGTGCCTGGAATCCAAGCTCCTATAATTCACCCCTCCACTTT
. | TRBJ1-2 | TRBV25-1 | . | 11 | CASSDRLRYTF | TGTGCCAGCAGTGACAGGTTGAGATACACCTTC
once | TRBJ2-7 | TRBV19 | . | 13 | CASSPGLLYEQYF | TGTGCCAGTAGTCCCGGACTTCTTTACGAGCAGTACTTC
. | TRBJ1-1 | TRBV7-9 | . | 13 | CASSPRENTEAFF | TGTGCCAGCAGCCCCAGGGAAAACACTGAAGCTTTCTTT
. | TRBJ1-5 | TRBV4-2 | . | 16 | CASSQDSGGGFQPQHF | TGTGCCAGCAGCCAAGATTCCGGGGGCGGATTTCAGCCCCAGCATTTT
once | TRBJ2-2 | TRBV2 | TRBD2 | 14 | CASQSIAGGGELFF | TGTGCCAGCCAATCGATAGCGGGAGGGGGGGAGCTGTTTTTT
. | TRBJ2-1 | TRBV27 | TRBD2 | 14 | CASRGLAEYNEQFF | TGTGCCAGCCGCGGACTAGCGGAGTACAATGAGCAGTTCTTC
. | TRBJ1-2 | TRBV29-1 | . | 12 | CSVGQETYGYTF | TGCAGCGTTGGACAGGAGACCTATGGCTACACCTTC
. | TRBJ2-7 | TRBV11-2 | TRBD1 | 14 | CASKVQGAYYEQYF | TGTGCCAGCAAAGTACAGGGGGCCTACTACGAGCAGTACTTC
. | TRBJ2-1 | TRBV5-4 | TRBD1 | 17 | CASSLGRTGSSYNEQFF | TGTGCCAGCAGCTTGGGGAGGACAGGATCTTCCTACAATGAGCAGTTCTTC
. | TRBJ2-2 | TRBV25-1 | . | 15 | CASSRPQGGTGELFF | TGTGCCAGCAGTAGGCCCCAGGGGGGCACCGGGGAGCTGTTTTTT
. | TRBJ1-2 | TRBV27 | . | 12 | CASSETPGGYTF | TGTGCCAGCAGCGAGACGCCGGGGGGCTACACCTTC
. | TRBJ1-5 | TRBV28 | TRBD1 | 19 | CASTWSGQGALMSNQPQHF | TGTGCCAGCACCTGGTCTGGACAGGGGGCTTTGATGAGCAATCAGCCCCAGCATTTT